This T cell receptor beta chain was sequenced during a study of shared clonotypes between healthy human individuals. V was clipped by 4 bases and J by 4 bases; unmatched bases: 14. CDR3 length: 18 amino acids. Germline lookup yields CDR1 SGHDT and CDR2 YYEEEE. Using immunoSEQ multiplex PCR, the repertoire was profiled, and TCRdb retains in-frame clones only, with some absent. The sample records about half a million clones, more than 75% being singletons. The origin of this receptor is a middle-aged woman in good health. Some clones in this sample may be carry-over from other donors' samples. V gene TRBV5-6 combines with J gene TRBJ2-3; 11 bases are a match to TRBD1. The sample taken for sequencing was PBMCs. This chain's CDR3 is CASSVDRGPVLRADTQYF. DNA of the CDR3: TGTGCCAGCAGCGTGGACAGGGGGCCTGTTCTTCGGGCAGATACGCAGTATTTT. Full variable domain (outside the CDR3, taken from reference TRBV5-6 and TRBJ2-3): DAGVTQSPTHLIKTRGQQVTLRCSPKSGHDTVSWYQQALGQGPQFIFQYYEEEERQRGNFPDRFSGHQFPNYSSELNVNALLLGDSALYLCASSVDRGPVLRADTQYFGPGTRLTVL.